What follows describes a single TCR beta chain. Antigen: not known. Treatment described: oral pan-JAK inhibitor, 5-10 mg twice daily. Samples from alopecia areata patients were lesional scalp punch biopsies and peripheral blood. cDNA serving as the sequencing template came from extracted, reverse transcribed RNA. Assay used: immunoSEQ multiplex PCR; TCRdb lists only in-frame clones, some missing. The table records over 60,000 clones, roughly 46% of them present only once. The CDR3 is made up of 11 amino acids. Germline V gene sequence: CDR1 SGHRS, CDR2 YFSETQ. V was shortened by 3 bases and J by 5 bases, with 2 bases between the two germline ends. This record belongs to a study of CD8+ T cells in alopecia areata. About the study: Scoring of severity for treated patients was based on percentage of affected scalp area. Study-wide findings and caveats: Compared with normal scalp, lesional scalp had higher clonality and more expanded CD8+ clones. Many expanded lesional clones persisted during tofacitinib (in both scalp and blood).

The material was CD8+ T cells sorted from blood, obtained at approximately week 36, from a patient treated with tofacitinib. This sequence was found in a human donor with alopecia areata. This chain connects TRBV5-1 to TRBJ2-2; D is unresolved. The CDR3 sequence: CASSWTGELFF. CDR3 coding DNA: TGCGCCAGCAGCTGGACCGGGGAGCTGTTTTTT.